This is a list of T cell receptor beta chains from one sample in a study of T cells in Graves' hyperthyroidism and ophthalmopathy. TCRdb re-called the multiplex PCR reads through MiXCR, storing one row per CDR3 protein. The sample comprises hundreds of thousands of distinct CDR3 sequences, about 16% of which are singletons, and about 3.8% rests with the top ten. Sequencing was carried out using blood. All receptors derive from a woman aged 25 to 39 with Graves' hyperthyroidism. CDR3s include the opening cysteine and the closing phenylalanine or tryptophan. D genes are given only for firm matches. A clone size is listed for some rows: how often the clone was seen (once, few, many), or a class if it is expanded.

-,TRBV6-1,-,TRBJ1-5,CASSTRDMFQPQHF,TGTGCCAGCAGTACCCGGGACATGTTCCAGCCCCAGCATTTT
once,TRBV7-8,-,TRBJ2-3,CASSSRRLVVTDTQYF,TGTGCCAGCAGCTCAAGGAGACTAGTGGTCACAGATACGCAGTATTTT
-,TRBV7-2,-,TRBJ2-4,CASSLVSGALAKNIQYF,TGTGCCAGCAGCTTAGTGTCAGGGGCGCTAGCCAAAAACATTCAGTACTTC
many,TRBV7-3,TRBD2,TRBJ2-3,CASSIGLAGADTQYF,TGTGCCAGCAGCATCGGACTAGCGGGAGCCGATACGCAGTATTTT
many,TRBV20-1,-,TRBJ1-1,CSASLFGNTEAFF,TGCAGTGCTAGCTTGTTTGGGAACACTGAAGCTTTCTTT
many,TRBV28,-,TRBJ2-1,CASSLNRRGQFF,TGTGCCAGCAGTTTGAACCGGAGAGGGCAGTTCTTC
-,TRBV5-5,-,TRBJ2-7,CASSPLKAEQYF,TGTGCCAGCAGCCCCCTAAAGGCAGAGCAGTACTTC
many,TRBV5-1,-,TRBJ1-5,CASSTGDNQPQHF,TGCGCCAGCAGCACGGGGGACAATCAGCCCCAGCATTTT
few,TRBV20-1,-,TRBJ1-5,CSATQTGYSNQPQHF,TGCAGTGCTACCCAGACAGGCTATAGCAATCAGCCCCAGCATTTT
-,TRBV18,-,TRBJ2-4,CASSPQGNLAKNIQYF,TGTGCCAGCTCACCACAGGGAAATCTAGCCAAAAACATTCAGTACTTC
-,TRBV18,-,TRBJ2-2,CASSPHEQATGELFF,TGTGCCAGCTCACCACATGAGCAAGCCACCGGGGAGCTGTTTTTT
once,TRBV19,-,TRBJ2-3,CASSAAVGDTQYF,TGTGCCAGTAGTGCGGCAGTGGGAGATACGCAGTATTTT
-,TRBV18,-,TRBJ1-4,CASSPLAPATNEKLFF,TGTGCCAGCTCACCATTGGCGCCCGCAACTAATGAAAAACTGTTTTTT
many,TRBV29-1,TRBD1,TRBJ1-1,CSVDLGPKTTGMNTEAFF,TGCAGCGTTGATTTAGGTCCGAAAACGACAGGGATGAACACTGAAGCTTTCTTT
many,TRBV7-8,-,TRBJ2-5,CASSLQRKTQYF,TGTGCCAGCAGCTTGCAGAGGAAGACCCAGTACTTC
few,TRBV10-2,-,TRBJ2-1,CASIQGYNEQFF,TGCGCCAGCATACAGGGCTACAATGAGCAGTTCTTC
many,TRBV12-3/TRBV12-4,-,TRBJ1-2,CASTTFGQGYGYTF,TGTGCCAGCACCACTTTCGGACAAGGCTATGGCTACACCTTC
-,TRBV6-2/TRBV6-3,-,TRBJ1-1,CASSYKWAMNTEAFF,TGTGCCAGCAGTTACAAGTGGGCTATGAACACTGAAGCTTTCTTT
once,TRBV7-9,TRBD1,TRBJ2-1,CASNPQKGTGGFSEQFF,TGTGCCAGCAACCCACAAAAGGGGACAGGGGGCTTTAGTGAGCAGTTCTTC